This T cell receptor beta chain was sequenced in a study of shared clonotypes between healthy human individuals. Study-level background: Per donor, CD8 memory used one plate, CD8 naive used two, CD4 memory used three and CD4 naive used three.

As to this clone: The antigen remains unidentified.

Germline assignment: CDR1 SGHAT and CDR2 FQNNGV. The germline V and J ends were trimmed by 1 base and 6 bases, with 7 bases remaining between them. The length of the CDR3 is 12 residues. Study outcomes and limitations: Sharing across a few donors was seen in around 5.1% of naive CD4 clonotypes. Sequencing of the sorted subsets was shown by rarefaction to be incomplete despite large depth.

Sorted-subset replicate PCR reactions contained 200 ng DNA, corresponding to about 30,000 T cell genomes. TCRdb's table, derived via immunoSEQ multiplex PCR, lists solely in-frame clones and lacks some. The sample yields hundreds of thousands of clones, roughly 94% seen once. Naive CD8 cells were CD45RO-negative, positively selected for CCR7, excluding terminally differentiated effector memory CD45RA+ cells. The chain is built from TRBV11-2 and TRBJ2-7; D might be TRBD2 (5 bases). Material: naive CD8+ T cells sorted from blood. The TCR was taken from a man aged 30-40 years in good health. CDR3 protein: CASSLAAGEQYF. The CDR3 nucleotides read TGTGCCAGCAGCTTAGCTGCGGGCGAGCAGTACTTC.